This T cell receptor (beta chain) was obtained from a study of blood T cell repertoires in COVID-19. Study at large: The United States, Italy and Spain supplied acute and convalescent COVID-19 samples. PBMCs, B-cell-depleted T cells, or T cells were the source of the cDNA or gDNA that made up the material.

Original data processing: Reference gene primer amplification gave nucleated cell count estimates. Using immunoSEQ multiplex PCR, the repertoire was profiled, and TCRdb retains in-frame clones only, with some absent. V, J and clone size derive from that table, while D and trimming were established from the DNA sequence. The sample yields a few hundred thousand clones, 81% seen once. The TCR was taken from a human donor with acute or convalescent COVID-19. The donor label of this sample is uncertain. The specimen was peripheral blood.

Written as DNA, the CDR3 is TGTGCCAGCAGGTCTCCCAGGGGGGAGAATTCACCCCTCCACTTT. It translates to CASRSPRGENSPLHF. The V and J genes are TRBV6-5 and TRBJ1-6, with 7 bases that match TRBD1. The CDR3 length is 15 residues. Germline V CDR1 and CDR2: MNHEY, SVGAGI. With 6 bases clipped from V and 7 bases from J, the junction kept 9 bases outside the gene matches.